This T cell receptor beta chain was retrieved from a study of T cells in localized non-small cell lung cancer. Generated by immunoSEQ multiplex PCR, the TCRdb table keeps only in-frame clones and is missing some. The profile shows 15,000 to 25,000 clones, around 91% of them singletons. The J segment lost 0 bases and the V segment lost 0 bases, leaving 4 bases of the junction unmatched. Germline CDR1 reads SGHDN; CDR2 reads FVKESK. This CDR3 has 18 amino acids. Here the sequenced sample was peripheral blood, taken before any cancer treatment. This sequence was found in a man aged 35-75 years with stage I lung adenocarcinoma. The rearrangement joins TRBV14 to TRBJ2-3, with 12 bases aligning to TRBD2. Here the CDR3 DNA reads TGTGCCAGCAGCCAAGATCTTGGACTAGCGGGAAGCACAGATACGCAGTATTTT. It is translated as CASSQDLGLAGSTDTQYF.